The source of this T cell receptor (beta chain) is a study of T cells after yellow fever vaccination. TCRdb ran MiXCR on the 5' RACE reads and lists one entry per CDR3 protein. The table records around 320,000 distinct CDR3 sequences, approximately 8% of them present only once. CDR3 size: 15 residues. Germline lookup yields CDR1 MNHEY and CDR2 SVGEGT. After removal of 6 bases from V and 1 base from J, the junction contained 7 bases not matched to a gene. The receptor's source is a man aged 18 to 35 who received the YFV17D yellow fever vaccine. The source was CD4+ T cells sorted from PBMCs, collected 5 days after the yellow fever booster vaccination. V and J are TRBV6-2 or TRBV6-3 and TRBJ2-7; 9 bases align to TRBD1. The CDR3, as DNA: TGTGCCAGCAGGGGATCCGGGACAGGGTCCTACGAGCAGTACTTC. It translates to CASRGSGTGSYEQYF.